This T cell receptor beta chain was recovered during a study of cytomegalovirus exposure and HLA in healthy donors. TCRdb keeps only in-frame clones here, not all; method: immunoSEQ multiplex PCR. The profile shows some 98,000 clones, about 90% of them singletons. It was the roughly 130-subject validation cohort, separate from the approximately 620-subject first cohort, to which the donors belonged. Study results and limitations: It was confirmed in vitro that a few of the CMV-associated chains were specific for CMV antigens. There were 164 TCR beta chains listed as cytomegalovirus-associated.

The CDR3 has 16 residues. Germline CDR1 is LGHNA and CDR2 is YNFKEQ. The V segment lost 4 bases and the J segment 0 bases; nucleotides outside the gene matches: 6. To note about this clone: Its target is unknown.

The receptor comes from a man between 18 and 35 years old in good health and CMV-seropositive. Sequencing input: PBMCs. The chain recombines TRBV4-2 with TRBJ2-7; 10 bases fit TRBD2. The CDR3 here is CASSLYSSGSSYEQYF. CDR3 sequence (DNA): TGTGCCAGCAGCCTCTACTCTAGCGGGAGCTCCTACGAGCAGTACTTC.